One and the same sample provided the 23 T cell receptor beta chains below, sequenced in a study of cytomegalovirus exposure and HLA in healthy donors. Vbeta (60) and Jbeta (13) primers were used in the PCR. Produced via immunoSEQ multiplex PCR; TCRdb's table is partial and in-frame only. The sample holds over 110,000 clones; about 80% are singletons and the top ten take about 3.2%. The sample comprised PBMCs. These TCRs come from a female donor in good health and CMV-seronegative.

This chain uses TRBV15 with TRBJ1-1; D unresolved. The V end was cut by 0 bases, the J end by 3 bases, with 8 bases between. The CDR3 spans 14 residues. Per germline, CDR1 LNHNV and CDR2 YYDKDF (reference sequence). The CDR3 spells CATSRDLRYTEAFF. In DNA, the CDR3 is TGTGCCACCAGCAGAGATTTGCGGTACACTGAAGCTTTCTTT.

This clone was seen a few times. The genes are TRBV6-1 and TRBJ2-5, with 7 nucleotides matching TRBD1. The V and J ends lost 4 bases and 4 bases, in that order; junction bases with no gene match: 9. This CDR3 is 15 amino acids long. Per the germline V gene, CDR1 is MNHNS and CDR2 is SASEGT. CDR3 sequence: CASSASWTGLETQYF. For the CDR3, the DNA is TGTGCCAGCAGTGCTAGCTGGACAGGCTTAGAGACCCAGTACTTC.

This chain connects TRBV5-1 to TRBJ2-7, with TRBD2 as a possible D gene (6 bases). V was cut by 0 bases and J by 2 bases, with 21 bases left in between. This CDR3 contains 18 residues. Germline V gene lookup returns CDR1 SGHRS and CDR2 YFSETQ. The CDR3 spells CASSLEEAGRHLPYEQYF. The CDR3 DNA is TGCGCCAGCAGCTTGGAGGAGGCGGGGCGGCACCTTCCCTACGAGCAGTACTTC.

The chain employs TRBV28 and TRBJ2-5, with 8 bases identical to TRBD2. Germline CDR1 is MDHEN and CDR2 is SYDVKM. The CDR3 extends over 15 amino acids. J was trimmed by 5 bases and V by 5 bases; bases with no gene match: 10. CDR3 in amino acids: CASSPGGGHAETQYF. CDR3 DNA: TGTGCCAGCAGTCCCGGGGGGGGGCATGCCGAGACCCAGTACTTC.

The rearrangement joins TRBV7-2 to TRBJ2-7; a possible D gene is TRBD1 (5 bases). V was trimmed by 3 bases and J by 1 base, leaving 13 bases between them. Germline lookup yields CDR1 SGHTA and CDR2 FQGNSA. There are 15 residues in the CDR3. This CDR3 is CASSFTGAQSYEQYF. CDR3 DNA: TGTGCCAGCAGCTTTACTGGGGCACAATCCTACGAGCAGTACTTC.

CDR3 sequence reads: CASRSYEKLFF. CDR3 nucleotides: TGTGCCAGCAGGTCCTATGAAAAACTGTTTTTT. The V and J genes are TRBV27 and TRBJ1-4; D is unresolved. The V gene's germline CDR1 is MNHEY and CDR2 SMNVEV (reference sequence). Trimming left V 6 bases short and J 6 bases short, with 5 bases between. CDR3 length: 11 amino acids.

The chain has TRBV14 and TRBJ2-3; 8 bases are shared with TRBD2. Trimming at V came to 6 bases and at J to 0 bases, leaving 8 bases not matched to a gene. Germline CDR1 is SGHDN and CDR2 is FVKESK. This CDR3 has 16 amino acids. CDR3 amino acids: CASSTGGGRSTDTQYF. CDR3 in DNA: TGTGCCAGCAGTACCGGGGGGGGCCGTAGCACAGATACGCAGTATTTT.

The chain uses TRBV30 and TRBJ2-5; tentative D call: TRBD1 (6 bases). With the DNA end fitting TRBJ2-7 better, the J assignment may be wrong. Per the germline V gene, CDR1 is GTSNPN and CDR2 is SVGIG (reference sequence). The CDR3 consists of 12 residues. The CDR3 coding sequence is TGTGCCTGGAGTATCTACAGGGACGAGCAGTACTTC. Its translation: CAWSIYRDEQYF.

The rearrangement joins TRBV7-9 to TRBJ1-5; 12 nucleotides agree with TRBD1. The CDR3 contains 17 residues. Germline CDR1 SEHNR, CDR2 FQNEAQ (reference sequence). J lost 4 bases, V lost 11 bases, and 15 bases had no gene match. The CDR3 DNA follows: TGTGCCGTAGCGTCGGGACAGGGGGCAAGACGGAATCAGCCCCAGCATTTT. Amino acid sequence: CAVASGQGARRNQPQHF.

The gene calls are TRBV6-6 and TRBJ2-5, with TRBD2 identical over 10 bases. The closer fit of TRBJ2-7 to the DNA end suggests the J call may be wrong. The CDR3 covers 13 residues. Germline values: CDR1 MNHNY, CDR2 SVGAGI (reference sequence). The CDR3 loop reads CASSLAGENEQYF. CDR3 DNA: TGTGCCAGCAGCCTAGCGGGAGAAAACGAGCAGTACTTC.

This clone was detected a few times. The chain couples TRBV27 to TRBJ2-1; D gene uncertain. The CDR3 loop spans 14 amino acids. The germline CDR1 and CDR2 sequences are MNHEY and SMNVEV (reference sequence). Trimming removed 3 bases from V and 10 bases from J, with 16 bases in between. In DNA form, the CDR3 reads TGTGCCAGCAGTTTCACGAGACAAAAAAGAGAGCAGTTCTTC. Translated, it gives CASSFTRQKREQFF.

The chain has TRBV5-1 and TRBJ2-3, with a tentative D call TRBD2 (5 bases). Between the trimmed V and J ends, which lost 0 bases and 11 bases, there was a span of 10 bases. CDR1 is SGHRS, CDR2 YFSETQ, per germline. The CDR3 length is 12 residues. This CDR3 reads CASSLGGLGQYF. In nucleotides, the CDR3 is TGCGCCAGCAGCTTGGGAGGGTTGGGGCAGTATTTT.

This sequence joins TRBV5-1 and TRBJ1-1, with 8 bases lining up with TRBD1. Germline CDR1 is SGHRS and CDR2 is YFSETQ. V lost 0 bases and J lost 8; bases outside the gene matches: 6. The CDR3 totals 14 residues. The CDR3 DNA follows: TGCGCCAGCAGCTTGGCCCGGTGGGACAGGGAAGCTTTCTTT. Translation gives CASSLARWDREAFF. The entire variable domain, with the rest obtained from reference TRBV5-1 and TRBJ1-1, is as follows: KAGVTQTPRYLIKTRGQQVTLSCSPISGHRSVSWYQQTPGQGLQFLFEYFSETQRNKGNFPGRFSGRQFSNSRSEMNVSTLELGDSALYLCASSLARWDREAFFGQGTRLTVV.

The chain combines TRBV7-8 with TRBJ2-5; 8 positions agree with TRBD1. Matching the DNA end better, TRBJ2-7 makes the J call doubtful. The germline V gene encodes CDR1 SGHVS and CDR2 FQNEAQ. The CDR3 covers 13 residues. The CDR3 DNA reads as TGTGCCAGCAGCTTAGCGGGACAGGACGAGCAGTACTTC. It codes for CASSLAGQDEQYF.

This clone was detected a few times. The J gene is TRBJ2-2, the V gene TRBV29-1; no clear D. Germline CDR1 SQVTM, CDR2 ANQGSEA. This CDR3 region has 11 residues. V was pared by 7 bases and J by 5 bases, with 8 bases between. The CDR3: CSGVGTGELFF. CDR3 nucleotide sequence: TGCAGCGGTGTCGGGACCGGGGAGCTGTTTTTT.

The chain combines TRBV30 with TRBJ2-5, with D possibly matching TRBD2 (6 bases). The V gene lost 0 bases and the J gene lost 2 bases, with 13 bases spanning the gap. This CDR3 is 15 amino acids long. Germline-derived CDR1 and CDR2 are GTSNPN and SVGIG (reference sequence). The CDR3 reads CAWSVWRDSQETQYF. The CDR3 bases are TGTGCCTGGAGTGTGTGGCGGGACTCTCAAGAGACCCAGTACTTC. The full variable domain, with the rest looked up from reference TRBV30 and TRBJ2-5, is SQTIHQWPATLVQPVGSPLSLECTVEGTSNPNLYWYRQAAGRGLQLLFYSVGIGQISSEVPQNLSASRPQDRQFILSSKKLLLSDSGFYLCAWSVWRDSQETQYFGPGTRLLVL.

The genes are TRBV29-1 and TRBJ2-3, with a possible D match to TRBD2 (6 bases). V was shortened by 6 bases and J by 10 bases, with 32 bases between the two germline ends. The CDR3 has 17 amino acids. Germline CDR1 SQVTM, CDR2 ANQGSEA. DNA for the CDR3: TGCAGCGTCCTAGATAAAGAGGGGCCCTCCCGGAGGGCTGCGCAGTATTTT. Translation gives CSVLDKEGPSRRAAQYF.

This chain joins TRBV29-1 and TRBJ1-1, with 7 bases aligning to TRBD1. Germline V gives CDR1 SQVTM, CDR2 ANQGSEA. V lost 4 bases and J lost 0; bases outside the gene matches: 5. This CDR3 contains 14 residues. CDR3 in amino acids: CSVGARGMNTEAFF. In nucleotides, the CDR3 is TGCAGCGTTGGCGCCAGGGGGATGAACACTGAAGCTTTCTTT.

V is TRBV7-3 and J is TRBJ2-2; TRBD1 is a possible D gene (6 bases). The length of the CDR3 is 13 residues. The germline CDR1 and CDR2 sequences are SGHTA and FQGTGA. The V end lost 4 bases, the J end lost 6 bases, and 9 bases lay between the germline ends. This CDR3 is CASSSQGSGELFF. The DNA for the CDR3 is TGTGCCAGCAGCTCACAGGGTTCCGGGGAGCTGTTTTTT. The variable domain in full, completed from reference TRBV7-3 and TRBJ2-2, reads GAGVSQTPSNKVTEKGKYVELRCDPISGHTALYWYRQSLGQGPEFLIYFQGTGAADDSGLPNDRFFAVRPEGSVSTLKIQRTERGDSAVYLCASSSQGSGELFFGEGSRLTVL.

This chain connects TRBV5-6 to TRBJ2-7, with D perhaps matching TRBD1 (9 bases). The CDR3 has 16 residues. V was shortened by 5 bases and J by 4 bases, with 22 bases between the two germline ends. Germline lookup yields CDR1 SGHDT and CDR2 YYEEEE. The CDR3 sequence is CASRPREGTGRYEQYF. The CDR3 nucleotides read TGTGCCAGCAGACCTCGGGAGGGGACAGGGAGATACGAGCAGTACTTC.

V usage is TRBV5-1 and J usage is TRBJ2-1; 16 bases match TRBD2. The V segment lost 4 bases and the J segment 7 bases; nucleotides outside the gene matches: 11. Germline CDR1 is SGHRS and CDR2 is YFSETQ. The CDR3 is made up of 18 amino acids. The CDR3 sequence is CASSTGLAGGRTGNEQFF. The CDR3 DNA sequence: TGCGCCAGCAGCACGGGACTAGCGGGAGGGCGTACAGGAAATGAGCAGTTCTTC.

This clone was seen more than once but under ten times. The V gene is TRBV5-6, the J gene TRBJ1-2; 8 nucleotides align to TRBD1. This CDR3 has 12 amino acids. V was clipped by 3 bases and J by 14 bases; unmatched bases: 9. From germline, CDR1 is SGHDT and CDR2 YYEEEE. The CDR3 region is CASSWTGSISTF. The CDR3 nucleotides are TGTGCCAGCAGCTGGACAGGGTCCATCTCTACCTTC. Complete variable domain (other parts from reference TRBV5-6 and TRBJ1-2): DAGVTQSPTHLIKTRGQQVTLRCSPKSGHDTVSWYQQALGQGPQFIFQYYEEEERQRGNFPDRFSGHQFPNYSSELNVNALLLGDSALYLCASSWTGSISTFGSGTRLTVV.

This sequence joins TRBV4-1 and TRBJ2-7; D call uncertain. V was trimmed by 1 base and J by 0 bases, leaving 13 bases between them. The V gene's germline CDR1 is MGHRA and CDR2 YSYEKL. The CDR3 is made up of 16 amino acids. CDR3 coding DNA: TGCGCCAGCAGCCAAGCTGCTGACTGGAACTCCTACGAGCAGTACTTC. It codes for CASSQAADWNSYEQYF.